These 14 T cell receptor beta chains share one sample of origin, sequenced in a study of CD8+ T cells in alopecia areata. RNA, once extracted, was reverse transcribed into cDNA for use as the sequencing template. Method: immunoSEQ multiplex PCR; TCRdb's copy keeps in-frame clones and lacks some. The table lists 140,000 to 150,000 clones, 62% of them singletons. Specimen: CD8+ T cells sorted from blood. These receptors all come from a human donor in good health.

This clone showed up just a few times. The rearrangement uses TRBV28 and TRBJ2-5, with 7 positions matching TRBD1. The CDR3 length is 17 residues. CDR1 MDHEN and CDR2 SYDVKM come from the germline V gene. J was trimmed by 0 bases and V by 1 base; bases with no gene match: 8. The CDR3: CASSLFIFGTDQETQYF. The CDR3 DNA is TGTGCCAGCAGTTTATTTATCTTTGGGACAGACCAAGAGACCCAGTACTTC.

This clone was detected only a few times. The CDR3 DNA reads TGTGCCAGCAGTCCTAAGGGATTAGGGCACTACGAGCAGTACTTC. It is translated as CASSPKGLGHYEQYF. The J gene is TRBJ2-7, the V gene TRBV28, with D hard to call. CDR3 length: 15 residues. V was pared by 5 bases and J by 3 bases, with 17 bases between. Germline lookup yields CDR1 MDHEN and CDR2 SYDVKM. The variable domain in full, completed from reference TRBV28 and TRBJ2-7, reads DVKVTQSSRYLVKRTGEKVFLECVQDMDHENMFWYRQDPGLGLRLIYFSYDVKMKEKGDIPEGYSVSREKKERFSLILESASTNQTSMYLCASSPKGLGHYEQYFGPGTRLTVT.

The V call is TRBV5-1, the J call TRBJ2-2; D ambiguous. The V and J ends lost 0 bases and 4 bases respectively, with 7 bases between them. CDR1 and CDR2 (germline): SGHRS, YFSETQ. CDR3 length: 14 residues. The CDR3 sequence: CASSLAVGTGELFF. The CDR3, as DNA: TGCGCCAGCAGCTTGGCCGTGGGCACCGGGGAGCTGTTTTTT.

The chain couples TRBV5-1 to TRBJ1-4, with 8 bases identical to TRBD1. The length of the CDR3 is 15 residues. Unmatched junction bases numbered 5, after V lost 3 bases and J lost 4 bases. Germline values: CDR1 SGHRS, CDR2 YFSETQ. The CDR3 DNA follows: TGCGCCAGCAGCTCGAGAGGACAGGGTAATGAAAAACTGTTTTTT. Protein sequence: CASSSRGQGNEKLFF.

The V call is TRBV6-5, the J call TRBJ2-5; D is unclear. The CDR3 is made up of 15 amino acids. CDR1 is MNHEY, CDR2 SVGAGI, per germline. V was pared by 0 bases and J by 2 bases, with 10 bases between. The chain's CDR3 is CASSYSSLEQETQYF. The CDR3 DNA sequence: TGTGCCAGCAGTTACTCGAGCCTAGAACAAGAGACCCAGTACTTC.

V and J are TRBV15 and TRBJ2-1; no firm D call. The CDR3 has 11 residues. Germline CDR1 reads LNHNV; CDR2 reads YYDKDF (reference sequence). The V gene lost 3 bases and the J gene lost 4 bases, with 1 base spanning the gap. CDR3 bases: TGTGCCACCAGCAGGTACAATGAGCAGTTCTTC. Residues: CATSRYNEQFF.

This chain uses TRBV29-1 with TRBJ1-1, with D maybe TRBD1 (5 bases). This CDR3 comprises 12 residues. CDR1 and CDR2 from the germline V gene are SQVTM and ANQGSEA. Trimming left V 4 bases short and J 5 bases short, with 11 bases between. The CDR3 nucleotides are TGCAGCGTTGCCCAGGGTGCAACTGAAGCTTTCTTT. Protein: CSVAQGATEAFF.

V is TRBV9 and J is TRBJ2-1, with 8 nucleotides matching TRBD1. Losses at the gene ends were 0 bases for V and 6 bases for J; bases not matched to a gene: 5. The CDR3 contains 15 residues. Germline V gene lookup returns CDR1 SGDLS and CDR2 YYNGEE. CDR3 nucleotides: TGTGCCAGCAGCGTAGGGCAGGGGGCGCCCAATGAGCAGTTCTTC. Translation gives CASSVGQGAPNEQFF.

The chain combines TRBV23-1 with TRBJ2-5; D possibly corresponds to TRBD2 (6 bases). TRBV23-1 is noted as an ORF with a role that remains uncertain. The CDR3 is 16 amino acids. The ends were cut back, 4 bases at V and 3 bases at J, with 18 bases in the middle. CDR3 DNA sequence: TGCGCCAGCAGTCCTACCTTAGCACAGCGGGAAGAGACCCAGTACTTC. Amino acid sequence: CASSPTLAQREETQYF.

A single count supports this clone. This sequence joins TRBV23-1 and TRBJ1-2, with D perhaps TRBD1 (6 bases). TRBV23-1 is identified as an open reading frame with a role that is uncertain. This CDR3 region has 14 residues. Trimming took 3 bases from V and 3 from J, leaving 11 bases between them. CDR3 region: CASSHLRQDYGYTF. The CDR3 nucleotides are TGCGCCAGCAGTCATTTGAGACAGGACTATGGCTACACCTTC.

The chain combines TRBV7-9 with TRBJ2-1, with TRBD2 identical over 9 bases. This CDR3 comprises 15 residues. Germline assignment: CDR1 SEHNR and CDR2 FQNEAQ (reference sequence). V was pared by 2 bases and J by 8 bases, with 7 bases of the junction left unmatched. The chain's CDR3 is CASSLIAGESYEQFF. Written as DNA, the CDR3 is TGTGCCAGCAGCTTAATAGCGGGAGAGTCGTATGAGCAGTTCTTC.

The chain carries TRBV10-3 and TRBJ2-5; no clear D. In germline, CDR1 is ENHRY, CDR2 SYGVKD. The CDR3 has 16 amino acids. V was shortened by 6 bases and J by 1 base, with 18 bases between the two germline ends. The CDR3 region is CAISHPHPDGQETQYF. The CDR3 DNA follows: TGTGCCATCAGCCACCCGCATCCAGACGGCCAAGAGACCCAGTACTTC.

This clone was detected only once. The genes are TRBV9 and TRBJ1-1; 8 bases agree with TRBD1. The germline V gene has CDR1 SGDLS and CDR2 YYNGEE. With 1 base clipped from V and 1 base from J, the junction kept 12 bases outside the gene matches. This CDR3 has 18 residues. CDR3: CASSVSDRGLGKNTEAFF. In nucleotides, the CDR3 is TGTGCCAGCAGCGTAAGCGACAGGGGCCTCGGTAAGAACACTGAAGCTTTCTTT.

This chain links TRBV19 with TRBJ1-1; no clear D. The CDR3 extends over 13 amino acids. With 3 bases removed from V and 1 base from J, the gap between germline ends came to 6 bases. Looked up from germline, CDR1 is LNHDA and CDR2 is SQIVND (reference sequence). This CDR3 reads CASSISPNTEAFF. The DNA for the CDR3 is TGTGCCAGTAGTATTTCGCCGAACACTGAAGCTTTCTTT.